The 7 T cell receptor beta chains in this list originate from one sample, sequenced in a study of T cell responses to AZD1222 COVID-19 vaccine. Clones were sequenced by immunoSEQ multiplex PCR, and TCRdb holds only the in-frame ones, with some missing. Of more than 95,000 clones in the sample, more than 75% were seen once. Specimen: peripheral blood, collected 28 days after the second AZD1222 dose. These receptors were taken from an adult who received the AZD1222 COVID-19 vaccine.

This rearrangement joins TRBV11-3 to TRBJ2-3; the D call may be TRBD1 or TRBD2 (5 bases each). The ends were cut back, 5 bases at V and 4 bases at J, with 10 bases in the middle. This CDR3 region has 13 residues. Germline lookup yields CDR1 SGHNT and CDR2 YENEEA. The chain's CDR3 is CASSPRDADTQYF. The CDR3 DNA reads TGTGCCAGCAGCCCCAGGGACGCAGATACGCAGTATTTT.

This clone was detected once. The chain recombines TRBV10-3 with TRBJ2-7; 11 bases fit TRBD1. Germline V gene lookup returns CDR1 ENHRY and CDR2 SYGVKD. V shed 8 bases, J shed 0 bases, and the junction held 3 bases outside the gene matches. The CDR3 is 14 residues long. The CDR3 sequence: CAIGTGGVSYEQYF. CDR3 sequence (DNA): TGTGCCATCGGGACAGGGGGAGTCTCCTACGAGCAGTACTTC.

The chain links TRBV3-1 (or the pseudogene TRBV3-2) to TRBJ2-7; D is ambiguous. Trimming left V 1 base short and J 1 base short, with 5 bases between. The CDR3 sequence is 13 residues long. CDR1 LGHDT and CDR2 YNNKEL come from the germline V gene (reference sequence). CDR3 sequence reads: CASSQAVSYEQYF. The CDR3, as DNA: TGTGCCAGCAGCCAAGCAGTATCCTACGAGCAGTACTTC.

The V call is TRBV19, the J call TRBJ2-1; the match to TRBD2 covers 11 bases. This CDR3 region has 15 residues. The V and J ends lost 7 bases and 5 bases, in that order; junction bases with no gene match: 7. The germline gives CDR1 LNHDA, CDR2 SQIVND (reference sequence). CDR3 protein: CASTSTSGDHNEQFF. The DNA for the CDR3 is TGTGCCAGTACATCGACTAGCGGGGATCACAATGAGCAGTTCTTC. Full variable domain (outside the CDR3, taken from reference TRBV19 and TRBJ2-1): DGGITQSPKYLFRKEGQNVTLSCEQNLNHDAMYWYRQDPGQGLRLIYYSQIVNDFQKGDIAEGYSVSREKKESFPLTVTSAQKNPTAFYLCASTSTSGDHNEQFFGPGTRLTVL.

The genes are TRBV30 and TRBJ2-2; D is ambiguous. V lost 4 bases and J lost 6, with 12 bases in between. The CDR3 is 13 amino acids. Per the germline V gene, CDR1 is GTSNPN and CDR2 is SVGIG (reference sequence). The CDR3 sequence: CAWIISIPGELFF. The CDR3, as DNA: TGTGCCTGGATTATTTCGATTCCCGGGGAGCTGTTTTTT.

This chain connects TRBV18 to TRBJ1-2, with TRBD1 as a possible D gene (5 bases). Trimming shortened V by 0 bases and J by 7 bases, and 12 bases separated the two germline ends. The germline V gene has CDR1 KGHSH and CDR2 LQKENI. The CDR3 runs to 14 residues. As DNA, the CDR3 is TGTGCCAGCTCACCACCGACAGTTAGTGGTGGCTACACCTTC. Its translation: CASSPPTVSGGYTF.

As for this clone: The sample carries other DNA sequences with the same CDR3. This chain links TRBV30 with TRBJ1-1, with D unresolved. The germline CDR1 and CDR2 sequences are GTSNPN and SVGIG (reference sequence). The CDR3 totals 13 residues. Trimming pared 0 bases from V and 3 bases from J, leaving 8 bases between. CDR3 loop: CAWSVRGDTEAFF. The CDR3 DNA follows: TGTGCCTGGAGTGTACGAGGAGACACTGAAGCTTTCTTT.